This T cell receptor beta chain appears in the sequencing data of a study of shared clonotypes between healthy human individuals. The wider study: Used for every donor were three CD4 naive, three CD4 memory, two CD8 naive and one CD8 memory plate.

The naive CD8 fraction comprised CD45RO-negative cells positively selected for CCR7 and excluded terminally differentiated effector memory CD45RA+ cells. Study conclusions and caveats: Among the subsets, naive ones generally showed larger estimated richness than memory ones.

Using immunoSEQ multiplex PCR, the repertoire was profiled, and TCRdb retains in-frame clones only, with some absent. The sample has under 850,000 clones; nearly 95% are singletons. In regard to this clone: Its specificity is unknown.

V gave up 0 bases and J gave up 5 bases; unmatched junction bases: 8. The CDR3 has 16 residues. In germline, CDR1 is SGDLS, CDR2 YYNGEE. The V gene is TRBV9, the J gene TRBJ2-5, with 9 bases lining up with TRBD2. Sequenced material: naive CD8+ T cells sorted from blood. The TCR originated in a man aged 25 to 40 in good health. The CDR3 sequence is CASSVDGSGSGETQYF. CDR3 nucleotides: TGTGCCAGCAGCGTAGATGGTAGCGGGAGCGGGGAGACCCAGTACTTC. The variable domain in full, with the rest retrieved from reference TRBV9 and TRBJ2-5, is DSGVTQTPKHLITATGQRVTLRCSPRSGDLSVYWYQQSLDQGLQFLIQYYNGEERAKGNILERFSAQQFPDLHSELNLSSLELGDSALYFCASSVDGSGSGETQYFGPGTRLLVL.